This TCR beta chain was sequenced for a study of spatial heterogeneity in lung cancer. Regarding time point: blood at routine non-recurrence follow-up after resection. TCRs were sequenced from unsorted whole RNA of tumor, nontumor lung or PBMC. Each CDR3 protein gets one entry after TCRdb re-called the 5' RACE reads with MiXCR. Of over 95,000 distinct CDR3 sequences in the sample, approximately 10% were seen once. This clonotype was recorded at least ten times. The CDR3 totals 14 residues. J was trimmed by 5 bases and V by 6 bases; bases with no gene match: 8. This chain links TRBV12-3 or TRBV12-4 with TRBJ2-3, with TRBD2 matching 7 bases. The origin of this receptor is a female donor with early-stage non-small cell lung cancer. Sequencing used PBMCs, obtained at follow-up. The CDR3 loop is CASSPKRDGDTQYF. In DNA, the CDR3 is TGTGCCAGCAGCCCAAAGCGGGATGGAGATACGCAGTATTTT.